This is a list of T cell receptor beta chains from one sample in a study of cytomegalovirus exposure and HLA in healthy donors. Some clones are missing from TCRdb's copy, which holds only in-frame ones; the method was immunoSEQ multiplex PCR. In the table there are about 180,000 clones, around 82% of which are singletons. The sequenced sample was PBMCs. All receptors derive from a man aged 40-49 years in good health and CMV-seronegative. Both conserved end residues are part of each CDR3. Each record gives: V gene, D gene, clone size, J gene, CDR3 length, CDR3 protein, CDR3 DNA. A D gene is named only where the DNA matches it firmly. Only part of the rows carry a size: once, few, many, or a class if the clone is expanded.

>TRBV5-7|TRBD1|-|TRBJ2-7|17
CASSLGPTGGAPYEQYF
TGTGCCAGCAGCTTGGGCCCTACAGGGGGCGCCCCGTACGAGCAGTACTTC
>TRBV9|-|-|TRBJ2-3|13
CASSVGYMDTQYF
TGTGCCAGCAGCGTCGGGTACATGGATACGCAGTATTTT
>TRBV18|-|once|TRBJ2-2|16
CASSPLLADDTGELFF
TGTGCCAGCTCACCACTTTTAGCGGATGACACCGGGGAGCTGTTTTTT
>TRBV19|TRBD1|-|TRBJ2-7|15
CASSIRQGRSYEQYF
TGTGCCAGTAGTATACGACAGGGAAGAAGCTACGAGCAGTACTTC
>TRBV19|-|-|TRBJ1-5|14
CASSWGVSNQPQHF
TGTGCCAGTAGTTGGGGGGTTAGCAATCAGCCCCAGCATTTT
>TRBV6-5|-|once|TRBJ1-5|14
CASSPGTGRQPQHF
TGTGCCAGCAGTCCCGGAACAGGGCGCCAGCCCCAGCATTTT
>TRBV15|TRBD2|-|TRBJ2-2|17
CATSREGWREGPGELFF
TGTGCCACCAGCAGAGAGGGTTGGCGGGAGGGACCCGGGGAGCTGTTTTTT
>TRBV7-9|TRBD1|-|TRBJ2-6|16
CASSQDRAPGANVLTF
TGTGCCAGCAGCCAAGACAGGGCCCCGGGGGCCAACGTCCTGACTTTC
>TRBV7-2|TRBD2|-|TRBJ2-7|15
CASSPQGLGGGEQYF
TGTGCCAGCAGCCCCCAGGGACTAGGAGGGGGGGAGCAGTACTTC
>TRBV7-2|-|-|TRBJ2-1|15
CASSYDRSSYNEQFF
TGTGCCAGCAGCTATGACAGGAGCTCCTACAATGAGCAGTTCTTC
>TRBV19|-|few|TRBJ2-3|19
CASSIDRQDHFKFTDTQYF
TGTGCCAGTAGTATAGATAGACAGGACCACTTCAAATTCACAGATACGCAGTATTTT
>TRBV7-8|TRBD2|-|TRBJ2-1|18
CASSSHTKGLAGAYEQFF
TGTGCCAGCAGTTCACATACAAAGGGACTAGCGGGAGCCTATGAGCAGTTCTTC
>TRBV19|-|-|TRBJ2-1|16
CASSIRGWSSYNEQFF
TGTGCCAGTAGTATAAGGGGATGGAGCTCCTACAATGAGCAGTTCTTC
>TRBV27|TRBD1|-|TRBJ2-1|14
CASSFRQGGNEQFF
TGTGCCAGCAGTTTCCGACAGGGGGGAAATGAGCAGTTCTTC
>TRBV4-3|-|-|TRBJ1-2|16
CASTSIKGAGRFGYTF
TGCGCCAGCACCAGTATAAAAGGGGCCGGGCGTTTTGGCTACACCTTC
>TRBV5-6|-|-|TRBJ1-4|16
CASSNYAGGSNEKLFF
TGTGCCAGCAGCAACTACGCGGGGGGCTCTAATGAAAAACTGTTTTTT
>TRBV7-2|-|-|TRBJ2-5|12
CASSPTSETQYF
TGTGCCAGCAGCCCCACTAGTGAGACCCAGTACTTC
>TRBV9|-|-|TRBJ1-1|14
CASSVEAVNTEAFF
TGTGCCAGCAGCGTAGAGGCGGTGAACACTGAAGCTTTCTTT
>TRBV5-1|TRBD2|-|TRBJ2-5|14
CASSFAGGQETQYF
TGCGCCAGCAGCTTTGCGGGAGGCCAAGAGACCCAGTACTTC
>TRBV18|-|-|TRBJ1-1|14
CASSGLGPNTEAFF
TGTGCCAGCTCAGGGCTCGGCCCTAACACTGAAGCTTTCTTT
>TRBV27|TRBD1|once|TRBJ2-5|15
CASRRFGTEEETQYF
TGTGCCAGCAGGAGGTTCGGGACAGAGGAAGAGACCCAGTACTTC
>TRBV6-1|TRBD1|once|TRBJ1-3|17
CASSGALMDRAGNTIYF
TGTGCCAGCAGTGGTGCGTTGATGGACAGGGCTGGAAACACCATATATTTT
>TRBV7-3|TRBD1|-|TRBJ2-5|13
CASSLDRGETQYF
TGTGCCAGCAGCTTGGACAGGGGGGAGACCCAGTACTTC
>TRBV7-9|TRBD1|-|TRBJ2-7|13
CSSSWDSHYEQYF
TGTTCCAGCAGCTGGGACAGCCACTACGAGCAGTACTTC
>TRBV7-2|-|-|TRBJ1-2|14
CASSFSTANYGYTF
TGTGCCAGCAGCTTCTCTACAGCCAACTATGGCTACACCTTC
>TRBV13|-|few|TRBJ1-5|14
CASSRGLSNQPQHF
TGTGCCAGCAGTAGAGGGCTTAGCAATCAGCCCCAGCATTTT
>TRBV2|-|-|TRBJ2-2|13
CASSEGGTGELFF
TGTGCCAGCAGTGAGGGAGGCACCGGGGAGCTGTTTTTT
>TRBV12-2|-|-|TRBJ1-4|13
CASRSGTREKLFF
TGTGCAAGTCGCTCAGGGACAAGGGAAAAACTGTTTTTT
>TRBV9|-|-|TRBJ1-2|13
CASSAVMTRGYTF
TGTGCCAGCAGCGCCGTTATGACAAGAGGCTACACCTTC
>TRBV5-5|-|-|TRBJ2-7|16
CASPPDRALAGYEQYF
TGTGCCAGCCCCCCGGACAGAGCATTAGCCGGCTACGAGCAGTACTTC
>TRBV15|TRBD1|-|TRBJ1-1|16
CATSRGGTGDHTEAFF
TGTGCCACCAGCAGAGGGGGTACAGGGGACCACACTGAAGCTTTCTTT
>TRBV9|-|-|TRBJ2-7|15
CASSVLGSQTYEQYF
TGTGCCAGCAGCGTATTGGGCTCGCAGACCTACGAGCAGTACTTC
>TRBV10-3|-|-|TRBJ2-3|13
CAIRNRAADTQYF
TGTGCCATCAGGAACAGGGCTGCAGATACGCAGTATTTT
>TRBV5-1|-|-|TRBJ1-1|16
CASSLEGWGVNTEAFF
TGCGCCAGCAGCTTGGAGGGCTGGGGGGTGAACACTGAAGCTTTCTTT
>TRBV6-1|-|-|TRBJ1-2|15
CASSEARQTNYGYTF
TGTGCCAGCAGTGAAGCCAGGCAGACTAACTATGGCTACACCTTC
>TRBV5-1|-|-|TRBJ1-3|16
CASSLDGGGSGNTIYF
TGCGCCAGCAGCTTGGACGGGGGGGGCTCTGGAAACACCATATATTTT
>TRBV6-1|TRBD1|-|TRBJ2-2|16
CASSEAGTGHTGELFF
TGTGCCAGCAGTGAAGCGGGGACAGGGCACACCGGGGAGCTGTTTTTT
>TRBV9|TRBD2|-|TRBJ2-1|22
CASSASLGLLAGGPSGPNEQFF
TGTGCCAGCAGCGCATCCTTGGGTTTGCTAGCGGGAGGGCCGTCAGGGCCCAATGAGCAGTTCTTC
>TRBV7-9|-|few|TRBJ1-4|14
CASSFMPRNEKLFF
TGTGCCAGCAGCTTTATGCCCCGGAATGAAAAACTGTTTTTT
>TRBV6-5|TRBD2|-|TRBJ2-3|15
CASRKSGSTPDTQYF
TGTGCCAGCAGAAAGAGCGGGAGCACCCCAGATACGCAGTATTTT
>TRBV4-1|-|-|TRBJ2-5|17
CASSQDLGGATQETQYF
TGCGCCAGCAGCCAAGATCTTGGCGGGGCTACACAAGAGACCCAGTACTTC
>TRBV7-2|-|-|TRBJ1-2|15
CASSPLSSGLWGYTF
TGTGCCAGCAGCCCCCTGTCCAGCGGGTTGTGGGGCTACACCTTC
>TRBV7-2|TRBD2|few|TRBJ2-7|16
CASSFSGGTSSYEQYF
TGTGCCAGCAGCTTTAGCGGGGGGACTAGCTCCTACGAGCAGTACTTC
>TRBV6-1|TRBD1|-|TRBJ1-2|15
CASSDPEGTAPSVTF
TGTGCCAGCAGTGACCCGGAGGGGACAGCTCCTTCGGTGACCTTC
>TRBV19|TRBD2|once|TRBJ2-2|16
CASRLGLAGGPGELFF
TGTGCCAGTAGACTCGGACTAGCGGGAGGTCCCGGGGAGCTGTTTTTT
>TRBV25-1|-|-|TRBJ1-5|15
CASSESGSYNQPQHF
TGTGCCAGCAGTGAATCGGGTAGCTACAATCAGCCCCAGCATTTT
>TRBV27|-|once|TRBJ2-7|14
CASSSLGAGDEQYF
TGTGCCAGCAGTTCGCTAGGTGCAGGGGACGAGCAGTACTTC
>TRBV15|TRBD2|-|TRBJ2-1|17
CATSREVLGLAGEEQFF
TGTGCCACCAGCAGAGAAGTTTTAGGACTAGCGGGAGAAGAGCAGTTCTTC
>TRBV5-1|TRBD1|-|TRBJ2-7|14
CASSLVGQPYEQYF
TGCGCCAGCAGCTTGGTGGGACAGCCCTACGAGCAGTACTTC
>TRBV4-3|TRBD1|-|TRBJ1-1|15
CASSQRETGVAEAFF
TGCGCCAGCAGCCAGAGGGAGACAGGGGTCGCCGAAGCTTTCTTT